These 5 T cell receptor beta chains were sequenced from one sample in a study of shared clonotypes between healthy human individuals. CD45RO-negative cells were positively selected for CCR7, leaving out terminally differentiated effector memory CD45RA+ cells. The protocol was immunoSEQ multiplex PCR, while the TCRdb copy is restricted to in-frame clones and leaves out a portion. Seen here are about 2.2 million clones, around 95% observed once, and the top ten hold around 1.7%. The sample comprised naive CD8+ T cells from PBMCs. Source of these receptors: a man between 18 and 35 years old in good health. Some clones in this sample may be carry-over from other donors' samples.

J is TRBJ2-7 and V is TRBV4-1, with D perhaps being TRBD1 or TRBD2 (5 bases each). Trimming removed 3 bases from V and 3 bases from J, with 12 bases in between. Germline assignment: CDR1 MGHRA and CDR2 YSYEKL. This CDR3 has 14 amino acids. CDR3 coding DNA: TGCGCCAGCAGCCACCGGTGGGGGAGCTACGAGCAGTACTTC. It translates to CASSHRWGSYEQYF.

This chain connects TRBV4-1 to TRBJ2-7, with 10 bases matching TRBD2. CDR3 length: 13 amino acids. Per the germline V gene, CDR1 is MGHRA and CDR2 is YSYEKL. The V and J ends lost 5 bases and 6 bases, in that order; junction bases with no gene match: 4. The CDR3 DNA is TGCGCCAGCAGCAGCGGGAGGGGGTCCGAGCAGTACTTC. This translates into CASSSGRGSEQYF.

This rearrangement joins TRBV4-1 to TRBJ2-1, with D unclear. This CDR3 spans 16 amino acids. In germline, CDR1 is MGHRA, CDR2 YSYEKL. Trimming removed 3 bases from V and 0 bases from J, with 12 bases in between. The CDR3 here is CASSHGSSSSYNEQFF. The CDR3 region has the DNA TGCGCCAGCAGCCACGGCTCCTCCAGCTCCTACAATGAGCAGTTCTTC.

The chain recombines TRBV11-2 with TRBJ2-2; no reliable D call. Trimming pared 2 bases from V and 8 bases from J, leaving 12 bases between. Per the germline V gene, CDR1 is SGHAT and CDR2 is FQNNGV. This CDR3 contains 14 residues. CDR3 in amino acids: CASSLILGVGELFF. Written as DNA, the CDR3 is TGTGCCAGCAGCTTAATCCTCGGAGTGGGGGAGCTGTTTTTT.

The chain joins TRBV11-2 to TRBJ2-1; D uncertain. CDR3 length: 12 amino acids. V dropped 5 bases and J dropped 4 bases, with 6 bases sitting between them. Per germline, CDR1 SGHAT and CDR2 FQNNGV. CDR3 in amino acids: CASSSEYNEQFF. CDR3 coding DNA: TGTGCCAGCAGCAGTGAGTACAATGAGCAGTTCTTC.